The clone carrying this T cell receptor beta chain came up many times. Its target is unknown. The data were taken from a study of T cells in Graves' hyperthyroidism and ophthalmopathy. Source material for PBMCs was around 10 ml fresh peripheral blood. The source material, RNA transcripts, was used to amplify TCR beta CDR3 regions. The primer set for the first-round RT-PCR of the TCR CDR3 was HTBI. Each CDR3 protein is one row after TCRdb ran MiXCR on the multiplex PCR reads. Of under 500,000 distinct CDR3 sequences detected, more than 13% appear once; the ten largest clones hold 25% to 30%. Study outcomes and limitations: Most clonotypes expanded in the thyroid (above 0.001) were also present in blood.

Germline loops: CDR1 SGHRS, CDR2 YFSETQ. Between the trimmed V and J ends, which lost 2 bases and 4 bases, there was a span of 7 bases. This CDR3 comprises 13 residues. The sequence was collected from a man aged 45 to 65 with Graves' ophthalmopathy. The chain employs TRBV5-1 and TRBJ1-5; no definite D call. Sequencing was done on a sample of blood. The CDR3 sequence: CASSFGENQPQHF. The DNA for the CDR3 is TGCGCCAGCAGCTTTGGGGAAAATCAGCCCCAGCATTTT.